This TCR beta chain originates from a study of CD8 T cells in Susac syndrome. With random hexamers, reverse transcription was performed on roughly 0.5 to 1 ug of RNA. MiXCR was run by TCRdb on the immunoSEQ multiplex PCR reads, yielding one entry per CDR3 protein. The sample holds hundreds of thousands of distinct CDR3 sequences; over 75% are singletons and the top ten take 0.18%. J lost 2 bases, V lost 1 base, and 15 bases had no gene match. The CDR3 has 18 amino acids. Germline V CDR1 and CDR2: GTSNPN, SVGIG (reference sequence). Negative isolation yielded CD4+ and CD8+ T cells, and FACS enriched TEMRA cells.

The J gene is TRBJ1-2, the V gene TRBV30; 8 positions agree with TRBD1. Sequenced input: CD8+ T cells from PBMCs. This clonotype originated in a human donor with multiple sclerosis. CDR3 sequence reads: CAWSGTTGVVGTNYGYTF. For the CDR3, the DNA is TGTGCCTGGAGTGGGACGACAGGGGTGGTGGGGACGAACTATGGCTACACCTTC.